These 13 T cell receptor beta chains share one sample of origin, sequenced in a study of T cell clonality in common variable immunodeficiency. Sequencing used immunoSEQ multiplex PCR; TCRdb keeps in-frame clones, though not all of them. Altogether 45,000 to 70,000 clones were found in the sample, and no singletons occur. Material for sequencing was peripheral blood mononuclear cells. Source of these receptors: a person aged 18 to 75 in good health.

Ten or more counts support this clone. The CDR3 bases that were read are TGTGCTAGTGGTTTGGTACAGACAGATCAATTGAATCAGCCC. Encoded protein: CASGLVQTDQLNQP. The full CDR3 is CASGLVQTDQLNQPQHF. J is TRBJ1-5 and V is TRBV12-5, with TRBD1 as a possible D gene (5 bases). The CDR3 is cut off 3 residues early in the read; its end comes from the germline J gene. This CDR3 has 17 residues. Germline V CDR1 and CDR2: LGHNT, FRNRAP. Trimming pared 0 bases from V and 4 bases from J, leaving 16 bases between.

At least ten counts were recorded for this clone. The CDR3 end lies 3 residues beyond the end of the read and is filled in from the germline J gene. The J gene is TRBJ1-1, the V gene TRBV7-2, with 9 bases lining up with TRBD1. CDR3 length equals 13 residues. Germline CDR1 reads SGHTA; CDR2 reads FQGNSA. The CDR3: CASSYYRGREAFF. The DNA read from the CDR3 is TGTGCCAGCAGCTACTACAGGGGGCGGGAA. Together with reference TRBV7-2 and TRBJ1-1, the CDR3 gives the full variable domain: GAGVSQSPSNKVTEKGKDVELRCDPISGHTALYWYRQSLGQGLEFLIYFQGNSAPDKSGLPSDRFSAERTGGSVSTLTIQRTQQEDSAVYLCASSYYRGREAFFGQGTRLTVV.

This clone was counted many times. The read falls 3 residues short of the CDR3 end, and the missing part is taken from the germline J gene. This rearrangement joins TRBV5-1 to TRBJ1-6; 10 positions match TRBD1. There are 15 residues in the CDR3. V shed 3 bases, J shed 8 bases, and the junction held 5 bases outside the gene matches. Germline assignment: CDR1 SGHRS and CDR2 YFSETQ. Incomplete CDR3 DNA: TGCGCCAGCAGCTCCGCCGGGACAGGGGATTCACCC. Its translation is CASSSAGTGDSP. The whole CDR3 protein is CASSSAGTGDSPLHF.

In its sample, this clone was seen many times. Coverage ceases 3 residues before the CDR3 finishes, and the germline J gene fills in the end. The chain employs TRBV5-1 and TRBJ2-5; D might be TRBD1 (5 bases). Germline lookup yields CDR1 SGHRS and CDR2 YFSETQ. Trimming removed 2 bases at V and 1 base at J, with 9 bases between. The CDR3 spans 14 residues. The CDR3 spells CASSLDSTQETQYF. CDR3 bases read: TGCGCCAGCAGCTTAGACAGCACCCAAGAGACC.

This clone was seen repeatedly, ten times or more. The CDR3 is cut off 3 residues early in the read; its end comes from the germline J gene. V usage is TRBV2 and J usage is TRBJ2-2, with TRBD1 matching 8 bases. The CDR3 contains 14 residues. With V trimmed by 11 bases and J by 3 bases, 8 bases remained unmatched. CDR1 and CDR2 from the germline V gene are SNHLY and FYNNEI. CDR3 region: CAVTGGYDTGELFF. CDR3 DNA, as far as it was read: TGTGCCGTTACAGGGGGATATGACACCGGGGAG. Full variable domain (outside the CDR3, taken from reference TRBV2 and TRBJ2-2): EPEVTQTPSHQVTQMGQEVILRCVPISNHLYFYWYRQILGQKVEFLVSFYNNEISEKSEIFDDQFSVERPDGSNFTLKIRSTKLEDSAMYFCAVTGGYDTGELFFGEGSRLTVL.

There are a few counts of this clone. The read stops 3 residues short of the end of the CDR3; the missing end is completed from the germline J gene. The chain employs TRBV2 and TRBJ2-7; TRBD2 agrees at 10 bases. V was clipped by 4 bases and J by 6 bases; unmatched bases: 9. The CDR3 has 15 amino acids. CDR1 SNHLY and CDR2 FYNNEI come from the germline V gene. The CDR3: CASSVWLAGEGEQYF. CDR3 DNA (partial): TGTGCCAGCAGTGTGTGGCTAGCGGGAGAAGGCGAG. Using reference TRBV2 and TRBJ2-7 for the parts outside the CDR3, the full variable domain is EPEVTQTPSHQVTQMGQEVILRCVPISNHLYFYWYRQILGQKVEFLVSFYNNEISEKSEIFDDQFSVERPDGSNFTLKIRSTKLEDSAMYFCASSVWLAGEGEQYFGPGTRLTVT.

This clone has ten or more counts. The CDR3 goes on 3 residues after the read ends, and that part is filled in from the germline J gene. J is TRBJ2-7 and V is TRBV5-5; D is uncertain. The CDR3 is 13 amino acids. V was clipped by 1 base and J by 6 bases, with 11 bases between them. Per germline, CDR1 SGHKS and CDR2 YYEKEE (reference sequence). The CDR3: CASSLYPEIEQYF. The CDR3 DNA, read in part, is TGTGCCAGCAGCTTGTATCCAGAGATCGAG.

This clone was picked up many times. The read halts 3 residues ahead of the CDR3 end, with the missing end drawn from the germline J gene. V gene TRBV19 combines with J gene TRBJ2-7, with 7 bases matching TRBD2. This CDR3 is 15 amino acids long. The trim removed 5 bases at V and 2 bases at J, leaving 9 bases unmatched. Germline V CDR1 and CDR2: LNHDA, SQIVND (reference sequence). CDR3 protein: CASSPLAEQTYEQYF. The sequenced part of the CDR3 DNA is TGTGCCAGTAGTCCTCTAGCGGAGCAAACCTACGAG.

This clone was counted many times. The read stops 3 residues short of the end of the CDR3; the missing end is completed from the germline J gene. The chain employs TRBV13 and TRBJ2-7, with 9 bases fitting TRBD2. The CDR3 has 16 amino acids. Germline values: CDR1 PRHDT, CDR2 FYEKMQ (reference sequence). Trimming removed 1 base from V and 5 bases from J; junction bases left unmatched: 9. The CDR3 loop reads CASSLVRLAGRHEQYF. Incomplete CDR3 DNA: TGTGCCAGCAGCTTAGTGCGTCTAGCGGGACGCCACGAG.

This clone was seen at least ten times. Read data end 3 residues before the CDR3 end; the end is taken from the germline J gene. The chain is built from TRBV20-1 and TRBJ1-2; tentative D call: TRBD1 (5 bases). The CDR3 totals 13 residues. Trimming removed 1 base at V and 4 bases at J, with 10 bases between. Germline CDR1 DFQATT, CDR2 SNEGSKA (reference sequence). CDR3 residues: CSARGRQIYGYTF. CDR3 bases read: TGCAGTGCTAGAGGACGACAGATCTATGGC.

This clone was observed at least ten times. The DNA ends 3 residues before the CDR3 does, and the rest of the CDR3 is filled in from the germline J gene. The gene calls are TRBV5-1 and TRBJ2-5; D is ambiguous. Germline assignment: CDR1 SGHRS and CDR2 YFSETQ. This CDR3 has 14 amino acids. Trimming took off 0 bases at V and 5 bases at J, with 11 bases between the two ends. The CDR3 is CASSLASSRETQYF. The sequenced CDR3 bases are TGCGCCAGCAGCTTGGCCTCGAGCCGGGAGACC. Variable domain in full (rest from reference TRBV5-1 and TRBJ2-5): KAGVTQTPRYLIKTRGQQVTLSCSPISGHRSVSWYQQTPGQGLQFLFEYFSETQRNKGNFPGRFSGRQFSNSRSEMNVSTLELGDSALYLCASSLASSRETQYFGPGTRLLVL.

This clone appeared many times. Coverage ceases 3 residues before the CDR3 finishes, and the germline J gene fills in the end. The rearrangement links TRBV5-8 to TRBJ2-2; D might be TRBD2 (6 bases). With 3 bases removed from V and 4 bases from J, the gap between germline ends came to 10 bases. Germline values: CDR1 SGHTS, CDR2 YDEGEE. The CDR3 runs to 14 residues. The CDR3 DNA, read in part, is TGTGCCAGCAGCTGGTTTAGCGGCACCGGGGAG. Amino acids: CASSWFSGTGE. The full CDR3 reads CASSWFSGTGELFF.

This clone was seen many times. The sequenced fragment ends 3 residues before the CDR3 boundary, so the rest is inferred from the germline J gene. J is TRBJ1-1 and V is TRBV5-1; 11 bases agree with TRBD1. The germline V gene encodes CDR1 SGHRS and CDR2 YFSETQ. The CDR3 covers 14 residues. Losses at the gene ends were 6 bases for V and 5 bases for J; bases not matched to a gene: 6. The CDR3 bases that were read are TGCGCCAGCACTTCGGGACAGGGGGGAACTGAA. It codes for CASTSGQGGTE. The full CDR3 sequence reads CASTSGQGGTEAFF.